Shown below are 25 T cell receptor beta chains from a single sample sequenced in a study of CD4 T cells in relation to SARS-CoV-2 and coronaviruses. The unexposed donors gave CD4+ T cells in about 2011-2019, prior to COVID-19. Assay used: immunoSEQ multiplex PCR; TCRdb lists only in-frame clones, some missing. The sample shows 60,000 or so clones, approximately 94% of them seen only once. The sequenced material came from naive CD4+ T cells from PBMCs. Noted subset: naive CD4+ T cells isolated by negative enrichment. These receptor sequences come from a human donor in good health.

The V call is TRBV18, the J call TRBJ2-7; D ambiguous. The CDR3 is made up of 15 amino acids. Germline V CDR1 and CDR2: KGHSH, LQKENI. The V and J ends lost 5 bases and 3 bases respectively, with 17 bases between them. DNA of the CDR3: TGTGCCAGCTCAAAACCCATGGCCGGAAACTACGAGCAGTACTTC. It codes for CASSKPMAGNYEQYF.

V usage is TRBV2 and J usage is TRBJ1-5; D possibly corresponds to TRBD1 (5 bases). This CDR3 is built from 15 residues. The germline V gene encodes CDR1 SNHLY and CDR2 FYNNEI. Between the trimmed V and J ends, which lost 5 bases and 0 bases, there was a span of 11 bases. This CDR3 reads CASSPDIYSNQPQHF. DNA of the CDR3: TGTGCCAGCAGTCCGGACATCTATAGCAATCAGCCCCAGCATTTT. The full variable domain, its missing parts supplied by reference TRBV2 and TRBJ1-5, is EPEVTQTPSHQVTQMGQEVILRCVPISNHLYFYWYRQILGQKVEFLVSFYNNEISEKSEIFDDQFSVERPDGSNFTLKIRSTKLEDSAMYFCASSPDIYSNQPQHFGDGTRLSIL.

A single count supports this clone. This chain connects TRBV24-1 to TRBJ2-5; the match to TRBD1 covers 7 bases. Germline CDR1 and CDR2: KGHDR and SFDVKD. This CDR3 comprises 15 residues. V trimming: 5 bases; J trimming: 2 bases; junction bases outside the gene matches: 7. The CDR3 DNA reads as TGTGCCACCAGTGGGCAGGGGGTAAAACAAGAGACCCAGTACTTC. Translation: CATSGQGVKQETQYF.

This chain links TRBV6-5 with TRBJ1-4; 10 bases align to TRBD1. V lost 0 bases to trimming and J lost 6 bases; unmatched junction nucleotides: 1. The germline gives CDR1 MNHEY, CDR2 SVGAGI. This CDR3 is 15 amino acids long. For the CDR3, the DNA is TGTGCCAGCAGTTACTCTGGGACAGGGGATGAAAAACTGTTTTTT. Its protein is CASSYSGTGDEKLFF.

CDR3 DNA: TGTGCCAGCAGTGGGCAATACGAGCAGTACTTC. Translating gives CASSGQYEQYF. V usage is TRBV28 and J usage is TRBJ2-7, with D hard to call. The V and J ends lost 5 bases and 4 bases respectively, with 6 bases between them. The CDR3 totals 11 residues. CDR1 and CDR2 from the germline V gene are MDHEN and SYDVKM.

The chain links TRBV14 to TRBJ2-2; the match to TRBD2 covers 13 bases. The J segment lost 5 bases and the V segment lost 4 bases, leaving 4 bases of the junction unmatched. Germline V CDR1 and CDR2: SGHDN, FVKESK. The CDR3 spans 16 residues. The DNA for the CDR3 is TGTGCCAGCAGCCGGGGACTAGCGGGACGGACCGGGGAGCTGTTTTTT. Encoded protein: CASSRGLAGRTGELFF.

The rearrangement uses TRBV21-1 and TRBJ2-7; the DNA was not used to check the table's D call, TRBD2. TRBV21-1 is noted as a pseudogene. The CDR3 totals 13 residues. In DNA, the CDR3 is TGTGCCAGCAGAGAGCGGACCACCTACGAGCAGTACTTC. It codes for CASRERTTYEQYF.

This chain connects TRBV27 to TRBJ1-4, with D maybe TRBD1 (5 bases). Trimming pared 0 bases from V and 3 bases from J, leaving 8 bases between. The length of the CDR3 is 15 residues. CDR1 MNHEY and CDR2 SMNVEV come from the germline V gene (reference sequence). The chain's CDR3 is CASSLSQTANEKLFF. CDR3 coding DNA: TGTGCCAGCAGTTTATCACAGACAGCTAATGAAAAACTGTTTTTT.

The chain combines TRBV2 with TRBJ1-5; 7 nucleotides match TRBD1. The CDR3 consists of 13 residues. V gave up 6 bases and J gave up 7 bases; unmatched junction bases: 6. Germline CDR1 and CDR2: SNHLY and FYNNEI. This CDR3 reads CASRMQGDQPQHF. The CDR3 region has the DNA TGTGCCAGCAGGATGCAGGGGGACCAGCCCCAGCATTTT.

The genes are TRBV27 and TRBJ2-5; no definite D call. Germline V gene sequence: CDR1 MNHEY, CDR2 SMNVEV (reference sequence). Trimming removed 6 bases at V and 0 bases at J, with 8 bases between. This CDR3 comprises 13 residues. The DNA for the CDR3 is TGTGCCAGCAGCCCCGAGTACCAAGAGACCCAGTACTTC. Translated, it gives CASSPEYQETQYF.

V and J are TRBV4-2 and TRBJ2-7, with D possibly TRBD2 on 6 matching bases. V shed 0 bases and J shed 3 bases, with 9 bases lying between them. The CDR3 loop spans 14 amino acids. From germline, CDR1 is LGHNA and CDR2 YNFKEQ. DNA of the CDR3: TGTGCCAGCAGCCAAGAAAGTAGCGGCTACGAGCAGTACTTC. It encodes CASSQESSGYEQYF.

The V call is TRBV4-2, the J call TRBJ1-3; maybe TRBD1 (5 bases). This CDR3 region has 15 residues. Germline assignment: CDR1 LGHNA and CDR2 YNFKEQ. Deletions cut 4 bases from V and 0 bases from J, with 10 bases between. CDR3 DNA: TGTGCCAGCAGCCTGGGGACGGGCTCTGGAAACACCATATATTTT. Protein product: CASSLGTGSGNTIYF.

A single count supports this clone. The chain recombines TRBV5-1 with TRBJ2-7; D is perhaps TRBD1 (6 bases). CDR1 and CDR2 (germline): SGHRS, YFSETQ. The CDR3 is 13 amino acids. With 4 bases removed from V and 6 bases from J, the gap between germline ends came to 14 bases. CDR3 sequence: CASSRTGFPEQYF. Here the CDR3 DNA reads TGCGCCAGCAGCAGAACAGGGTTCCCCGAGCAGTACTTC.

This clone turned up a few times. At the DNA level, this CDR3 is encoded by other sequences in the same sample as well. The V and J genes are TRBV3-1 (or the pseudogene TRBV3-2) and TRBJ2-7; D is undetermined. The CDR3 covers 11 residues. CDR1 and CDR2 from the germline V gene are LGHDT and YNNKEL (reference sequence). Trimming took off 1 base at V and 3 bases at J, with 1 base between the two ends. The DNA of the CDR3 is TGTGCCAGCAGCCAAGGCTACGAGCAGTACTTC. Translated: CASSQGYEQYF.

This clone was recorded once. The chain combines TRBV28 with TRBJ1-5; 8 bases are shared with TRBD1. The V gene's germline CDR1 is MDHEN and CDR2 SYDVKM. The CDR3 consists of 14 residues. After removal of 3 bases from V and 3 bases from J, the junction contained 1 base not matched to a gene. This CDR3 is CASSLDRDNQPQHF. In nucleotides, the CDR3 is TGTGCCAGCAGTTTGGACAGGGACAATCAGCCCCAGCATTTT.

The rearrangement uses TRBV27 and TRBJ2-2; D perhaps matches TRBD2 (6 bases). V lost 3 bases and J lost 1, with 9 bases in between. The CDR3 runs to 15 residues. The germline V gene encodes CDR1 MNHEY and CDR2 SMNVEV (reference sequence). The CDR3 is CASSFGTQNTGELFF. The CDR3 DNA reads as TGTGCCAGCAGTTTCGGGACTCAGAACACCGGGGAGCTGTTTTTT.

This chain connects TRBV5-1 to TRBJ2-7; D uncertain. CDR3 size: 12 residues. The V and J ends lost 1 base and 2 bases respectively, with 4 bases between them. Per the germline V gene, CDR1 is SGHRS and CDR2 is YFSETQ. The CDR3 nucleotides read TGCGCCAGCAGCTTGTCAACCTACGAGCAGTACTTC. Translating gives CASSLSTYEQYF.

The V gene is TRBV19, the J gene TRBJ2-4; D is unresolved. CDR1 is LNHDA and CDR2 is SQIVND in the germline V gene (reference sequence). Between the trimmed V and J ends, which lost 10 bases and 2 bases, there was a span of 15 bases. The CDR3 spans 14 residues. The CDR3 loop reads CATNTVYPKNIQYF. The CDR3 DNA follows: TGTGCCACGAACACGGTTTACCCCAAAAACATTCAGTACTTC.

The J gene is TRBJ2-7, the V gene TRBV2; 11 nucleotides line up with TRBD2. This CDR3 spans 14 amino acids. V trimming: 7 bases; J trimming: 2 bases; junction bases outside the gene matches: 4. Germline CDR1 is SNHLY and CDR2 is FYNNEI. CDR3 sequence (DNA): TGTGCCAGCACATTAGCGGGAGGGCCCTACGAGCAGTACTTC. Amino acid sequence: CASTLAGGPYEQYF.

This chain uses TRBV9 with TRBJ1-1, with D possibly matching TRBD1 (5 bases). The CDR3 has 14 residues. V was cut by 0 bases and J by 4 bases, with 10 bases left in between. CDR1 is SGDLS and CDR2 is YYNGEE in the germline V gene. Here the CDR3 reads CASSVEKGSTEAFF. DNA for the CDR3: TGTGCCAGCAGCGTAGAGAAGGGGAGCACTGAAGCTTTCTTT.

For the CDR3, the DNA is TGTGCCAGCTCGGGGACTAGCGGGAGGGCCGGGGAGCTGTTTTTT. Amino acid sequence: CASSGTSGRAGELFF. The V call is TRBV2, the J call TRBJ2-2, with 16 bases lining up with TRBD2. The V and J ends lost 8 bases and 6 bases, in that order; junction bases with no gene match: 3. Per the germline V gene, CDR1 is SNHLY and CDR2 is FYNNEI. The CDR3 sequence is 15 residues long.

The chain links TRBV9 to TRBJ1-2, with D perhaps matching TRBD1 (6 bases). CDR1 SGDLS and CDR2 YYNGEE come from the germline V gene. Trimming removed 1 base at V and 4 bases at J, with 14 bases between. The CDR3 totals 15 residues. This CDR3 is CASSVRGGGVYGYTF. CDR3 DNA sequence: TGTGCCAGCAGCGTAAGGGGGGGAGGGGTCTATGGCTACACCTTC.

In its sample, this clone was seen once. The genes are TRBV28 and TRBJ1-1, with TRBD1 as a possible D gene (6 bases). Trimming removed 5 bases at V and 4 bases at J, with 14 bases between. The CDR3 spans 14 residues. Germline CDR1 is MDHEN and CDR2 is SYDVKM. CDR3 sequence: CASSQPRTATEAFF. CDR3 DNA: TGTGCCAGCAGTCAACCTAGGACAGCCACTGAAGCTTTCTTT. Together with reference TRBV28 and TRBJ1-1, the CDR3 gives the full variable domain: DVKVTQSSRYLVKRTGEKVFLECVQDMDHENMFWYRQDPGLGLRLIYFSYDVKMKEKGDIPEGYSVSREKKERFSLILESASTNQTSMYLCASSQPRTATEAFFGQGTRLTVV.

This clone was recorded once. The genes are TRBV3-1 (or the pseudogene TRBV3-2) and TRBJ1-1; 8 bases map to TRBD1. CDR3 length equals 15 residues. CDR1 LGHDT and CDR2 YNNKEL come from the germline V gene (reference sequence). J lost 4 bases, V lost 8 bases, and 12 bases had no gene match. CDR3 amino acids: CASVPNRGYGTEAFF. For the CDR3, the DNA is TGTGCCAGCGTACCAAACAGGGGGTACGGCACTGAAGCTTTCTTT.

The chain couples TRBV28 to TRBJ1-3; D may be TRBD1 (6 bases). This CDR3 is 16 amino acids long. Germline V CDR1 and CDR2: MDHEN, SYDVKM. V dropped 6 bases and J dropped 1 base, with 16 bases sitting between them. CDR3 DNA sequence: TGTGCCAGCAGGGGATTGAACAGGGAATCTGGAAACACCATATATTTT. Protein product: CASRGLNRESGNTIYF.